This record looks at one T cell receptor (beta chain) sequence and its context. This record belongs to a study of shared clonotypes between healthy human individuals. CD8 cells classed as naive were CD45RO-negative and positively selected for CCR7, excluding terminally differentiated effector memory CD45RA+ cells. This CDR3 contains 11 residues. V lost 2 bases and J lost 10, with 8 bases in between. Germline CDR1 MDHEN, CDR2 SYDVKM. Here immunoSEQ multiplex PCR was the method, and the copy in TCRdb shows in-frame clones only, minus some. The data contain 2 million to 2.5 million clones, about 95% of them singletons.

This TCR was sampled from a man younger than 35 in good health. Sample: naive CD8+ T cells sorted from blood. The chain couples TRBV28 to TRBJ1-1; a possible D gene is TRBD1 (6 bases). CDR3 amino acids: CASSLTGLAFF. Here the CDR3 DNA reads TGTGCCAGCAGTTTAACAGGGCTAGCTTTCTTT.